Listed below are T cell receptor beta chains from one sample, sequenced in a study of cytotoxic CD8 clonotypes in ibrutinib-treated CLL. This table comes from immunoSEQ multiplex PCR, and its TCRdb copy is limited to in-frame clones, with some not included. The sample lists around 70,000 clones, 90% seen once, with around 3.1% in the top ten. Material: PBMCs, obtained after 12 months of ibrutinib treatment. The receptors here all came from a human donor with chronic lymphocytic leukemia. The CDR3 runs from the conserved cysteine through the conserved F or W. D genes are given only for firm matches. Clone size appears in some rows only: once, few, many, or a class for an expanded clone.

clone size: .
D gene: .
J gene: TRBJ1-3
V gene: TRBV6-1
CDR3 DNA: TGTGCCAGCAGCCAACAACAGGGTGCCGGAAACACCATATATTTT
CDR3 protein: CASSQQQGAGNTIYF

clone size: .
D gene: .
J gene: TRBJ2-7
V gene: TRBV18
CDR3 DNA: TGTGCCAGCTCACCCTCAAGCTCCTACGAGCAGTACTTC
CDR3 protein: CASSPSSSYEQYF

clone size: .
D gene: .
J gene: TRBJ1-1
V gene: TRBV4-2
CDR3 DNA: TGTGCCAGCAGCCAAGAAGGGGTTGACCTGAACACTGAAGCTTTCTTT
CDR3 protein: CASSQEGVDLNTEAFF

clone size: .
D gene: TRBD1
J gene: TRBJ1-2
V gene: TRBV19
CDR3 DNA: TGTGCCAGTAGACGGGACAGTGGGAACTATGGCTACACCTTC
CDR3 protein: CASRRDSGNYGYTF

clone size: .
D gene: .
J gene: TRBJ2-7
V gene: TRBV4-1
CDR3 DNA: TGCGCCAGCAGCCAAGGGCTGGGGCTCGAGCAGTACTTC
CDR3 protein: CASSQGLGLEQYF

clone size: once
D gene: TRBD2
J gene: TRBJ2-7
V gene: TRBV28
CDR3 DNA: TGTGCCAGCAGTTTTAAATTGGCGGGAGCTGTGTACGAGCAGTACTTC
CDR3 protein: CASSFKLAGAVYEQYF

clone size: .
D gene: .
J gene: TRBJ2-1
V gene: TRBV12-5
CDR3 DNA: TGTGCTAGTGGTTTGGTCCCCTCTGCGGGAAGGAATGAGCAGTTCTTC
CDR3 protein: CASGLVPSAGRNEQFF

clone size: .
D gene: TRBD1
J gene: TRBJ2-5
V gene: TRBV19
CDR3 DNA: TGTGCCAGTAGTATAGACGGGACAGGTTCTGGAGAGACCCAGTACTTC
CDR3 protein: CASSIDGTGSGETQYF

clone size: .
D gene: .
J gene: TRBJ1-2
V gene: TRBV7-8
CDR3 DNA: TGTGCCAGCAGCTTCTGGACAAGACCAAATTATGGCTACACCTTC
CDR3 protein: CASSFWTRPNYGYTF

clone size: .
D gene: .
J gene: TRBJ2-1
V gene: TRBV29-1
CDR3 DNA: TGCAGCTCTATGTCAGTCTCCTACAATGAGCAGTTCTTC
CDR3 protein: CSSMSVSYNEQFF

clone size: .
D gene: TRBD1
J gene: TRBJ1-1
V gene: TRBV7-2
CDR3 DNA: TGTGCCAGCAGCCCCAGACAGGGTCGGACCACTGAAGCTTTCTTT
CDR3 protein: CASSPRQGRTTEAFF

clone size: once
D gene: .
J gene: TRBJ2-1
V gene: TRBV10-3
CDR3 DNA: TGTGCCATCAGTGAGCTTTGGCGGGGAGAATACAATGAGCAGTTCTTC
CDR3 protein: CAISELWRGEYNEQFF

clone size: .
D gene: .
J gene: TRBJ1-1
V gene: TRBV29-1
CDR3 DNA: TGCAGCGTCCCGGACAGAGGGAAAGACACTGAAGCTTTCTTT
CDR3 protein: CSVPDRGKDTEAFF

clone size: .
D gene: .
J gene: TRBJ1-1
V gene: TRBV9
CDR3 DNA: TGTGCCAGCAGCCCCGCTAAATTTATCTGGGAAAGTGAAGCTTTCTTT
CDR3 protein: CASSPAKFIWESEAFF

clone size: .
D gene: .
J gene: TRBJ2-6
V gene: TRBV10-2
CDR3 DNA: TGCGCCAGCAGCGAGTATAGCTCTGGGGCCAACGTCCTGACTTTC
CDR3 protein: CASSEYSSGANVLTF

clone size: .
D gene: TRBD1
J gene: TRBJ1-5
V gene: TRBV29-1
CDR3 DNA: TGCAGCGCTGCATCAGGGGGAGATCAGCCCCAGCATTTT
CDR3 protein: CSAASGGDQPQHF

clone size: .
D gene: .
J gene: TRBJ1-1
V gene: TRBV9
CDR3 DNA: TGTGCCAGCACCCCGGGGGGGGTCACTGAAGCTTTCTTT
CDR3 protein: CASTPGGVTEAFF

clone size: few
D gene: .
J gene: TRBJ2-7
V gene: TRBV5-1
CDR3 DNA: TGCGCCAGCAGCTTGGGTACAGGTGGAACCACCTACGAGCAGTACTTC
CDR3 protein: CASSLGTGGTTYEQYF

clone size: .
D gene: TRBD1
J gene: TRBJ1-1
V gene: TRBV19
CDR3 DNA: TGTGCCAGTAGTATAGCCAGGGGGCGGTACACTGAAGCTTTCTTT
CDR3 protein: CASSIARGRYTEAFF

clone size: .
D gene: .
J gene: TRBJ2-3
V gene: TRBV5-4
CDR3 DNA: TGTGCCAGCAGCGCTGCCAGGGACACAGATACGCAGTATTTT
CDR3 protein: CASSAARDTDTQYF

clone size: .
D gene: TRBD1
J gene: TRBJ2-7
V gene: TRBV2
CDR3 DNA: TGTGCCAGCAGTTCGAAACAGGGGGCGGCCTACGAGCAGTACTTC
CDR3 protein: CASSSKQGAAYEQYF

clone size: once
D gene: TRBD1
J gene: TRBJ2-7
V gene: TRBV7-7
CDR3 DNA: TGTGCCAGCAGCTTAGGACAGGGGGCGTACGAGCAGTACTTC
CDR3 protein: CASSLGQGAYEQYF

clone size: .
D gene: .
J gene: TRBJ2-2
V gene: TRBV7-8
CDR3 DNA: TGTGCCAGCAGCTCATCCGGCGGGACGGAGGGTAACGGGGAGCTGTTTTTT
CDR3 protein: CASSSSGGTEGNGELFF

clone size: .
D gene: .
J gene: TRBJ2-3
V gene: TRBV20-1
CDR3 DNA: TGCAGTGCTAGCCGAACAGATACGCAGTATTTT
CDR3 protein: CSASRTDTQYF

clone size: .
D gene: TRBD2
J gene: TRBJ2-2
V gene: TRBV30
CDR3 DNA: TGTGCCTGGAGTGGGAACCGGGAGGACGGGGAGCTGTTTTTT
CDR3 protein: CAWSGNREDGELFF

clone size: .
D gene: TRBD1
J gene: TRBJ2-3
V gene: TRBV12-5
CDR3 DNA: TGTGCTAGTGGTTTACCAGGACCGGGACAGGGTATAGATACGCAGTATTTT
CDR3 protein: CASGLPGPGQGIDTQYF

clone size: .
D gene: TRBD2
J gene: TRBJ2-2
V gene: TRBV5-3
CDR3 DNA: TGTGCCAGAAGCACGAGTAAGTGGGAGGGCCTATCGGCCGGGGAGCTGTTTTTT
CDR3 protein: CARSTSKWEGLSAGELFF

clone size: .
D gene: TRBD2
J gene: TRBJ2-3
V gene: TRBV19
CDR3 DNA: TGTGCCAGTAGCCCTGGGTGGACTAGCGGGAGAGTAGATACGCAGTATTTT
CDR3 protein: CASSPGWTSGRVDTQYF

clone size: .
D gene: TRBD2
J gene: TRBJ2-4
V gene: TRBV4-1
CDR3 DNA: TGCGCCAGCAGCCAAGTGGGGGGGGACAAAAACATTCAGTACTTC
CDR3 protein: CASSQVGGDKNIQYF

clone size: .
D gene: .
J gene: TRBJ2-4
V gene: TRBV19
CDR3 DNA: TGTGCCAGTAGTATAGTCGAGGGCATTCAGTACTTC
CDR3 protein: CASSIVEGIQYF

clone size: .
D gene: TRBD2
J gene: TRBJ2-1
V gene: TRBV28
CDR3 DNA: TGTGCCAGCAGTTCATTAGCGGGAGGGGCCTACAATGAGCAGTTCTTC
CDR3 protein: CASSSLAGGAYNEQFF

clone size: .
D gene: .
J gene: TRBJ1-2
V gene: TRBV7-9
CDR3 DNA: TGTGCCAGCAGCCCTACCGGGACAACGGTGAACTACACCTTC
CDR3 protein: CASSPTGTTVNYTF

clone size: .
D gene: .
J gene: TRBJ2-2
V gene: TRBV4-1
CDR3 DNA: TGCGCCAGCTCGACACGGGGGCTGTCGGTAAACACCGGGGAGCTGTTTTTT
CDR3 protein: CASSTRGLSVNTGELFF

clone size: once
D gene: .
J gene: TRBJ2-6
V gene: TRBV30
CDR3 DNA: TGTGCCTGGAGTCGGGGACGAACAGGGTCTGGGGCCAACGTCCTGACTTTC
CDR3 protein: CAWSRGRTGSGANVLTF

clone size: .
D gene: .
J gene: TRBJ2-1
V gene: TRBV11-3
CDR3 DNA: TGTGCCAGCAGCCCGGATTTAGGGTTTGAGCAGTTCTTC
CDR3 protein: CASSPDLGFEQFF

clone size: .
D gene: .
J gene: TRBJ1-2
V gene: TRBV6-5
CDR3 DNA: TGTGCCGCCGGAGGGATCAACTATGGCTACACCTTC
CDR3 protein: CAAGGINYGYTF

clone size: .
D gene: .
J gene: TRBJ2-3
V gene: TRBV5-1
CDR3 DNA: TGCGCCAGCAGCTCTGGGGTAGCGGTGTTTAGCACAGATACGCAGTATTTT
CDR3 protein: CASSSGVAVFSTDTQYF

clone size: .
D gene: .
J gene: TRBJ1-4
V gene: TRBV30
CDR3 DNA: TGTGCCTGGATGGGCGCCGGGGGCGTGGATGAAAAACTGTTTTTT
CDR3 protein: CAWMGAGGVDEKLFF

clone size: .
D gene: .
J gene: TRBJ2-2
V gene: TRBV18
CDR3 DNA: TGTGCCAGCTCACCACAGGGCAACACCGGGGAGCTGTTTTTT
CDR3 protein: CASSPQGNTGELFF

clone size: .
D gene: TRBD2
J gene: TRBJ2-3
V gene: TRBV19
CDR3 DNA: TGTGCCAGTAACCCGCGCGGGGGTGATACGCAGTATTTT
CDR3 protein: CASNPRGGDTQYF

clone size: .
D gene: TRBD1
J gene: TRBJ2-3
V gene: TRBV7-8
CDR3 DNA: TGTGCCAGCAGATCAACCCCCTCGACAGGGAATACGCAGTATTTT
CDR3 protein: CASRSTPSTGNTQYF

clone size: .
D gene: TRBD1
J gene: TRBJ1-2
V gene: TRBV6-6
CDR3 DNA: TGTGCCAGCAGTTACTCACAGGGGCTCGGAGGCTACACCTTC
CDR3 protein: CASSYSQGLGGYTF

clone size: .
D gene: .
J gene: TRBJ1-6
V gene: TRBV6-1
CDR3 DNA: TGTGCCAGCAGTGAAGCAGATTCACCCCTCCACTTT
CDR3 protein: CASSEADSPLHF

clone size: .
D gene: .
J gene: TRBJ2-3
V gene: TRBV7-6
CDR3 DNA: TGTGCCAGCAGCTCCGCCACGGGCCTATGGTATACGCAGTATTTT
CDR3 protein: CASSSATGLWYTQYF

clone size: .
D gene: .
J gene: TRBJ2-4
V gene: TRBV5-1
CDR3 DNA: TGCGCCAGCAGCTTGTATTTGGAGGGGAACATTCAGTACTTC
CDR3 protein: CASSLYLEGNIQYF

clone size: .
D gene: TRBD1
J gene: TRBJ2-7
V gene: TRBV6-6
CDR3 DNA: TGTGCCAGCAGCAGACAGGGGACGTACGAGCAGTACTTC
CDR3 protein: CASSRQGTYEQYF

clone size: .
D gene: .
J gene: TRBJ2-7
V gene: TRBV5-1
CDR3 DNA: TGCGCCAGCAGTAGGTCGATGGACGAGCAGTACTTC
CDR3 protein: CASSRSMDEQYF

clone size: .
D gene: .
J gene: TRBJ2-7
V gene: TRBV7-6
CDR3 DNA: TGTGCCAGCAGCCGAGGACTCCAATACGAGCAGTACTTC
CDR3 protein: CASSRGLQYEQYF

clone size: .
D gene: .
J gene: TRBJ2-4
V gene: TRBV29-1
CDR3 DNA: TGCAGCGTGCGCTCGGAGGGTTTTGCCAAAAACATTCAGTACTTC
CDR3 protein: CSVRSEGFAKNIQYF

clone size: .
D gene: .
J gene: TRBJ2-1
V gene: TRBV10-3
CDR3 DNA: TGTGCCATCAGTGAGCGAGCCCCAGGGGCCGCGTACAATGAGCAGTTCTTC
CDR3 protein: CAISERAPGAAYNEQFF

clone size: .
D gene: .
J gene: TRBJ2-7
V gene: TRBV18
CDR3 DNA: TGTGCCAGCTCCCCTAGCGCCCGAGGGGACGAGCAGTACTTC
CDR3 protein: CASSPSARGDEQYF

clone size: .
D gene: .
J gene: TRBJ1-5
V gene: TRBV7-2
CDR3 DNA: TGTGCCAGCAGCTTAGAATTGGGCTCAGGGCCCCAGCATTTT
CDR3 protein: CASSLELGSGPQHF

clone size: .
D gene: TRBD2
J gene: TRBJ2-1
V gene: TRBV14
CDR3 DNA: TGTGCCAGCAGCCCCTCAGTGGTAGCGGGAGGGGGCAATGAGCAGTTCTTC
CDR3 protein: CASSPSVVAGGGNEQFF

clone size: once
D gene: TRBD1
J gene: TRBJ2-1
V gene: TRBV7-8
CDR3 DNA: TGTGCCAGCAGCCAACAGGGGAGCTCCTACAATGAGCAGTTCTTC
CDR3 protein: CASSQQGSSYNEQFF

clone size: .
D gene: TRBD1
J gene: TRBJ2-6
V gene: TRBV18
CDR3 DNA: TGTGCCAGCTCACCACCGGGACAGGGTAAGACTGGGGCCAACGTCCTGACTTTC
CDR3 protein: CASSPPGQGKTGANVLTF

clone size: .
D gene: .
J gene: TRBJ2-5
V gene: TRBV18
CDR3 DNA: TGTGCCAGCTCACCCCTTCAAGAGACCCAGTACTTC
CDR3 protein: CASSPLQETQYF

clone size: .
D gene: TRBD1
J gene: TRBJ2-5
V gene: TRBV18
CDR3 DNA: TGTGCCAGCTCACCAGACGGGACAGAGCAAGAGACCCAGTACTTC
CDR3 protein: CASSPDGTEQETQYF

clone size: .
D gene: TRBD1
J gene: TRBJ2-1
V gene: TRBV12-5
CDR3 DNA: TGTGCTAGTGGTTTCGGGACAGGGTATTTTAATGAGCAGTTCTTC
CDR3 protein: CASGFGTGYFNEQFF

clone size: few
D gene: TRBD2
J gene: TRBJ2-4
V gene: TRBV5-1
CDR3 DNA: TGCGCCAGCAGCTTTACTAGCGGGAGTGGAGCCAAAAACATTCAGTACTTC
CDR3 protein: CASSFTSGSGAKNIQYF